A selection of T cell receptor beta chains follows, all from one sample in a study of shared clonotypes between healthy human individuals. Repertoires were generated with immunoSEQ multiplex PCR, while TCRdb's copy carries only in-frame clones and drops some. The table shows about 1 million clones, with about 70% occurring only once. Specimen: memory CD4+ T cells sorted from blood. The origin of the receptors is a man between 18 and 29 years old in good health. CDR3s include the opening cysteine and the closing phenylalanine or tryptophan. The D gene is left open where the match is weak. Clone size, where shown, is once, few, many, or a class for clones that have expanded.

clone_size j_call d_call cdr3_length v_call cdr3_aa cdr3_nt
NA TRBJ1-4 TRBD1 14 TRBV19 CASSGGTGFEKLFF TGTGCCAGTAGTGGAGGGACAGGTTTTGAAAAACTGTTTTTT
NA TRBJ2-1 TRBD1 14 TRBV11-2 CASSATGGFNEQFF TGTGCCAGCAGCGCGACAGGGGGATTCAATGAGCAGTTCTTC
NA TRBJ2-7 NA 12 TRBV30 CAWSVTSYEQYF TGTGCCTGGAGTGTTACCTCCTACGAGCAGTACTTC
once TRBJ2-3 TRBD2 15 TRBV6-5 CASASGGPRTDTQYF TGTGCCAGCGCATCGGGGGGGCCTCGCACAGATACGCAGTATTTT
once TRBJ1-3 NA 16 TRBV7-8 CASSPLDRVSGNTIYF TGTGCCAGCAGCCCACTGGACCGAGTCTCTGGAAACACCATATATTTT
few TRBJ1-1 NA 15 TRBV5-6 CASSLRQRMNTEAFF TGTGCCAGCAGCTTAAGACAACGGATGAACACTGAAGCTTTCTTT
few TRBJ1-6 NA 14 TRBV5-1 CASSLKGGNSPLHF TGCGCCAGCAGCTTAAAGGGAGGTAATTCACCCCTCCACTTT
NA TRBJ1-1 NA 13 TRBV2 CASSAGLNTEAFF TGTGCCAGCAGTGCCGGGTTGAACACTGAAGCTTTCTTT
many TRBJ1-1 NA 14 TRBV7-6 CASSLGAGNTEAFF TGTGCCAGCAGCTTAGGTGCGGGCAACACTGAAGCTTTCTTT
NA TRBJ1-2 NA 13 TRBV29-1 CSVDGQGGYGYTF TGCAGCGTTGATGGGCAGGGAGGCTATGGCTACACCTTC
NA TRBJ2-7 TRBD1 16 TRBV5-6 CASSSDGQGRTYEQYF TGTGCCAGCAGCTCCGACGGACAGGGTCGAACCTACGAGCAGTACTTC
many TRBJ1-5 TRBD1 16 TRBV2 CASSARQGAVGQPQHF TGTGCCAGCAGTGCGAGACAGGGGGCGGTGGGTCAGCCCCAGCATTTT
NA TRBJ1-4 TRBD1 17 TRBV7-2 CASSLGRRGQRYEKLFF TGTGCCAGCAGCTTAGGACGGCGGGGACAGCGTTATGAAAAACTGTTTTTT
NA TRBJ2-2 NA 13 TRBV7-2 CASRTQDAGELFF TGTGCCAGCAGGACCCAAGACGCCGGGGAGCTGTTTTTT
NA TRBJ2-5 NA 14 TRBV7-9 CASSPSGTVGTQYF TGTGCCAGCAGCCCCTCGGGCACCGTCGGGACCCAGTACTTC
NA TRBJ2-1 TRBD1 15 TRBV2 CASGAGQGPYNEQFF TGTGCCAGTGGTGCCGGACAGGGACCCTACAATGAGCAGTTCTTC
NA TRBJ1-1 NA 16 TRBV6-5 CASSYSGPLLAREAFF TGTGCCAGCAGTTACTCCGGACCGCTTTTGGCTCGGGAAGCTTTCTTT
NA TRBJ2-7 NA 14 TRBV18 CASSPSGGLNEQYF TGTGCCAGCTCACCATCCGGCGGGTTAAACGAGCAGTACTTC
few TRBJ2-1 NA 16 TRBV5-8 CASSLSRAQTYNEQFF TGTGCCAGCAGCTTGTCCCGGGCCCAGACATACAATGAGCAGTTCTTC
few TRBJ2-5 TRBD2 15 TRBV7-2 CASSLMAGVQETQYF TGTGCCAGCAGCTTGATGGCGGGAGTCCAAGAGACCCAGTACTTC
NA TRBJ2-7 NA 18 TRBV5-1 CASREPIKRRSCSYEQYF TGCGCCAGCAGGGAACCGATCAAACGTAGGTCGTGCTCCTACGAGCAGTACTTC
NA TRBJ1-2 NA 13 TRBV5-5 CASRAPGSYGYTF TGTGCCAGCCGGGCCCCTGGGAGCTATGGCTACACCTTC
NA TRBJ2-1 TRBD2 13 TRBV5-4 CATPQRESNEQFF TGTGCTACCCCCCAGCGGGAGAGCAATGAGCAGTTCTTC
NA TRBJ2-1 TRBD2 17 TRBV14 CASSQGRWTSGYNEQFF TGTGCCAGCAGCCAAGGAAGGTGGACTAGCGGCTACAATGAGCAGTTCTTC
few TRBJ2-1 NA 16 TRBV9 CASSVRAGATYNEQFF TGTGCCAGCAGCGTAAGGGCGGGGGCGACCTACAATGAGCAGTTCTTC
once TRBJ2-5 NA 16 TRBV2 CASKFGRATTQETQYF TGTGCCAGCAAGTTCGGGCGTGCAACCACTCAAGAGACCCAGTACTTC
few TRBJ1-1 NA 16 TRBV4-1 CASSQDRSLRNTEAFF TGCGCCAGCAGCCAAGATCGAAGTCTCCGCAACACTGAAGCTTTCTTT
NA TRBJ1-1 TRBD1 15 TRBV25-1 CASSDRTGKGTEAFF TGTGCCAGCAGTGACCGGACAGGGAAGGGCACTGAAGCTTTCTTT
NA TRBJ1-6 NA 12 TRBV30 CAWQGLDSPLHF TGTGCCTGGCAGGGTCTTGATTCACCCCTCCACTTT
NA TRBJ2-3 TRBD2 16 TRBV28 CASRLSTSGGAYTQYF TGTGCCAGCAGACTCTCTACGAGCGGGGGGGCATATACGCAGTATTTT
many TRBJ1-3 NA 13 TRBV5-1 CASSDGRGNTIYF TGCGCCAGCAGCGACGGACGGGGAAACACCATATATTTT
NA TRBJ1-6 TRBD1 15 TRBV28 CASSYRSGTGPSGHF TGTGCCAGCAGTTATCGTTCCGGGACAGGGCCCTCGGGCCACTTT
once TRBJ2-1 NA 11 TRBV19 CASSVRDKQFF TGTGCCAGTAGTGTCCGGGACAAGCAGTTCTTC
NA TRBJ2-5 NA 14 TRBV7-2 CASSRRMDFETQYF TGTGCCAGCAGCCGCCGGATGGACTTCGAGACCCAGTACTTC
NA TRBJ2-1 NA 15 TRBV5-1 CASSLGSRGHNEQFF TGCGCCAGCAGCTTGGGATCGCGGGGGCACAATGAGCAGTTCTTC
NA TRBJ2-4 NA 15 TRBV7-2 CASSLGELGKNIQYF TGTGCCAGCAGCTTAGGGGAGTTAGGCAAAAACATTCAGTACTTC
many TRBJ2-5 TRBD2 15 TRBV7-6 CASSLAGTNQETQYF TGTGCCAGCAGCTTAGCGGGGACTAACCAAGAGACCCAGTACTTC
NA TRBJ1-1 NA 12 TRBV2 CASRGYGGWAFF TGTGCCAGCAGGGGTTACGGGGGTTGGGCTTTCTTT
NA TRBJ1-1 TRBD1 14 TRBV2 CASNRDSANTEAFF TGTGCCAGCAACCGGGACAGTGCGAACACTGAAGCTTTCTTT
NA TRBJ2-2 TRBD1 19 TRBV7-7 CASSPWTGKKTVNTGELFF TGTGCTAGCAGCCCCTGGACAGGGAAGAAGACGGTGAACACCGGGGAGCTGTTTTTT
NA TRBJ2-5 NA 12 TRBV27 CASSPQGETQYF TGTGCCAGCAGTCCCCAGGGGGAGACCCAGTACTTC
NA TRBJ2-6 NA 18 TRBV7-1 CASSFRQRGQSRANVLTF TGTGCCAGCAGCTTCAGACAACGAGGACAAAGTCGGGCCAACGTCCTGACTTTC
NA TRBJ1-1 NA 15 TRBV10-1 CASSDTGRANTEAFF TGCGCCAGCAGTGATACAGGCAGGGCCAACACTGAAGCTTTCTTT
NA TRBJ2-7 TRBD1 16 TRBV7-2 CASSLGPAGGSYEQYF TGTGCCAGCAGCTTAGGCCCGGCAGGGGGCTCCTACGAGCAGTACTTC
NA TRBJ2-5 NA 12 TRBV2 CASRGPQETQYF TGTGCCAGCAGAGGGCCCCAAGAGACCCAGTACTTC
NA TRBJ1-2 NA 16 TRBV5-6 CASDPRRVPSRRGYTF TGTGCCAGCGACCCACGGCGGGTCCCCTCCAGGAGGGGCTACACCTTC
NA TRBJ2-5 NA 14 TRBV11-2 CASSRTVYQETQYF TGTGCCAGCAGCCGGACGGTGTACCAAGAGACCCAGTACTTC
NA TRBJ2-7 NA 15 TRBV10-3 CAISEGHAFSYEQYF TGTGCCATCAGTGAGGGTCATGCATTCTCCTACGAGCAGTACTTC
NA TRBJ1-6 NA 16 TRBV7-9 CASSLLQGRGLSPLHF TGTGCCAGCAGCTTATTGCAGGGCCGGGGGTTGTCACCCCTCCACTTT
few TRBJ2-1 NA 16 TRBV7-8 CASSLERGAPSNEQFF TGTGCCAGCAGCTTAGAACGGGGGGCTCCCTCCAATGAGCAGTTCTTC